This paragraph covers one T cell receptor (beta chain) sequence. What it binds is not known. The germline V gene has CDR1 SGHKS and CDR2 YYEKEE (reference sequence). V lost 4 bases, J lost 4 bases, and 11 bases lay in between. CDR3 length: 13 amino acids. These data belong to a study of CD4 T cells in relation to SARS-CoV-2 and coronaviruses. Study as a whole: Of the patients, seven to nine were male, a few female, two Hispanic.

The data were produced by immunoSEQ multiplex PCR, yet TCRdb's version contains in-frame clones alone and is incomplete. The sample consists of about 35,000 clones, under 85% of them appearing once. Naive and memory CD4+ T cells came from enriched cryopreserved PBMCs. Sequencing used memory CD4+ T cells from PBMCs, cultured in vitro. The chain joins TRBV5-5 to TRBJ2-5; D could derive from TRBD1 or TRBD2 (5 bases each). The TCR comes from an adult with COVID-19. As DNA, the CDR3 is TGTGCCAGCAGCCACACCGGGGCAGAGACCCAGTACTTC. It yields the protein CASSHTGAETQYF.